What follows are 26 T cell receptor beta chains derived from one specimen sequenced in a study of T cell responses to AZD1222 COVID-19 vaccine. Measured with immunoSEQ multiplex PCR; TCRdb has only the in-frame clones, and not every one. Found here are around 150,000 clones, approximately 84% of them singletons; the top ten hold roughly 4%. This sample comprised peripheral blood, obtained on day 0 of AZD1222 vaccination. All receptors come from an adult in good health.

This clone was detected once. The CDR3 nucleotides read TGTGCCAGCCATACGGGGGGCGGCAGAGAAGAGACCCAGTACTTC. It is translated as CASHTGGGREETQYF. This chain connects TRBV28 to TRBJ2-5, with D possibly being TRBD2 (7 bases). CDR1 is MDHEN and CDR2 is SYDVKM in the germline V gene. The CDR3 totals 15 residues. With 8 bases removed from V and 3 bases from J, the gap between germline ends came to 19 bases.

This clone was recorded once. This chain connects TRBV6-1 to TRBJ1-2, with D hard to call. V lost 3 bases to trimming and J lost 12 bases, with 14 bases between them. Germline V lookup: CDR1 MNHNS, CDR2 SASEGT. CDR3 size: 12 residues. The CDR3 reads CASSDSFPGNTF. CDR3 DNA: TGTGCCAGCAGTGACAGCTTCCCTGGGAACACCTTC.

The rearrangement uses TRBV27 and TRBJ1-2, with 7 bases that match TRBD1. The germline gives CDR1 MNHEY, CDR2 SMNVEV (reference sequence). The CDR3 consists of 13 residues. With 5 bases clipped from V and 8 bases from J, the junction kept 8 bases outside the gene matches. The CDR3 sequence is CASSHLGGDGYTF. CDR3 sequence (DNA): TGTGCCAGCAGTCATCTAGGGGGCGACGGCTACACCTTC.

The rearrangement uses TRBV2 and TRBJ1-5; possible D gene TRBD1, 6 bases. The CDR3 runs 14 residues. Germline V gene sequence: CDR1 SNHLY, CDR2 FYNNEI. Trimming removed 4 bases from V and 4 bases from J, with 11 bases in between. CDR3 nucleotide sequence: TGTGCCAGCAGTGGACTAAGGGGGAATCAGCCCCAGCATTTT. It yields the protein CASSGLRGNQPQHF.

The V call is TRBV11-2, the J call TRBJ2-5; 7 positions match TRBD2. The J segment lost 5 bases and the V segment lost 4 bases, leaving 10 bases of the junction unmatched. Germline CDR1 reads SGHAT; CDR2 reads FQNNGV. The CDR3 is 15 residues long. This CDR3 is CASSSTSEWMETQYF. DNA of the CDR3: TGTGCCAGCAGCTCCACTAGCGAGTGGATGGAGACCCAGTACTTC.

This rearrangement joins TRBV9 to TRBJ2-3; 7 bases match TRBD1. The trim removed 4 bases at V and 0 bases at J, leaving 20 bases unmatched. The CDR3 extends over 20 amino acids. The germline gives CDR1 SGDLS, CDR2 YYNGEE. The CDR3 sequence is CASSPQPLRGRHVSTDTQYF. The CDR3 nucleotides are TGTGCCAGCAGCCCCCAGCCCCTAAGGGGGCGGCACGTTAGCACAGATACGCAGTATTTT. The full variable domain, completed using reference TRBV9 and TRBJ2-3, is DSGVTQTPKHLITATGQRVTLRCSPRSGDLSVYWYQQSLDQGLQFLIQYYNGEERAKGNILERFSAQQFPDLHSELNLSSLELGDSALYFCASSPQPLRGRHVSTDTQYFGPGTRLTVL.

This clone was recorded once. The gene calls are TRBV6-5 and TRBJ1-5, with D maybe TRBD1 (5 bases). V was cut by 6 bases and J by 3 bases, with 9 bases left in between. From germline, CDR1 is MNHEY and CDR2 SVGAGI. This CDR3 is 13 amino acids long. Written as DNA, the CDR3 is TGTGCCAGCAGAGACAGCTCCAATCAGCCCCAGCATTTT. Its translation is CASRDSSNQPQHF.

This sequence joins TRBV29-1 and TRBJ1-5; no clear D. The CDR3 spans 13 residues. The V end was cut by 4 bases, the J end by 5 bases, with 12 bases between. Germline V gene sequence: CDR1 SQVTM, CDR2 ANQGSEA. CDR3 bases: TGCAGCGTTGGTTGGAATACGGATCAGCCCCAGCATTTT. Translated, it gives CSVGWNTDQPQHF.

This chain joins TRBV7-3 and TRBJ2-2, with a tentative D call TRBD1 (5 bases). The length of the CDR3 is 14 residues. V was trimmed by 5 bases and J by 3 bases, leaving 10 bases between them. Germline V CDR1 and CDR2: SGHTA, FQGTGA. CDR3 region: CASSQTVYTGELFF. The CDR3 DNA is TGTGCCAGCAGCCAGACAGTATACACCGGGGAGCTGTTTTTT.

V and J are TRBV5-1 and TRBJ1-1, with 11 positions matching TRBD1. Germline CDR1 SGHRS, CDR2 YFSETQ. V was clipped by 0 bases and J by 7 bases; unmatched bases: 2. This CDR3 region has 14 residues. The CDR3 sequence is CASSLAGTGGEAFF. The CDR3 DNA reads TGCGCCAGCAGCTTGGCCGGGACAGGGGGTGAAGCTTTCTTT.

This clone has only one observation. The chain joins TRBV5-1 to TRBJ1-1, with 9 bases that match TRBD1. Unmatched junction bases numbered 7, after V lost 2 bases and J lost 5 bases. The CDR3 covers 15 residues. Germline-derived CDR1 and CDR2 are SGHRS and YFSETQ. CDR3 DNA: TGCGCCAGCAGCTTAGACACAGGGGGCTTTACTGAAGCTTTCTTT. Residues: CASSLDTGGFTEAFF.

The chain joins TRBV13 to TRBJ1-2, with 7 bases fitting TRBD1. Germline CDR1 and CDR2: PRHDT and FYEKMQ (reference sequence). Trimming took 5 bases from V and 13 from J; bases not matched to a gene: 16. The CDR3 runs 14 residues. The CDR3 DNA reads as TGTGCCAGCAGCACCCTAATTAAGGACAGGTCCCGCACCTTC. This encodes CASSTLIKDRSRTF.

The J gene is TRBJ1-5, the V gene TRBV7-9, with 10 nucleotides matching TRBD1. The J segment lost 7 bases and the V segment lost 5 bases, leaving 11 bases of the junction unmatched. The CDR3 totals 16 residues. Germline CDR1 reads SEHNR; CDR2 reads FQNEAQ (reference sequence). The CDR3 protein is CASSNRDRGRKQPQHF. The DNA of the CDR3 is TGTGCCAGCAGCAACCGGGACAGGGGCCGTAAACAGCCCCAGCATTTT. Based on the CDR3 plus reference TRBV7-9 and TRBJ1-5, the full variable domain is DTGVSQNPRHKITKRGQNVTFRCDPISEHNRLYWYRQTLGQGPEFLTYFQNEAQLEKSRLLSDRFSAERPKGSFSTLEIQRTEQGDSAMYLCASSNRDRGRKQPQHFGDGTRLSIL.

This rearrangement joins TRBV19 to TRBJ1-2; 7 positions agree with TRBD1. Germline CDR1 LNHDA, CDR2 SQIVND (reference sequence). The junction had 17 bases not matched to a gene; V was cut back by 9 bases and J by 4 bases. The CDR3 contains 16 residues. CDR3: CASHKNTDRPGYGYTF. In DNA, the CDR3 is TGTGCCAGCCACAAAAACACGGACAGGCCGGGCTATGGCTACACCTTC.

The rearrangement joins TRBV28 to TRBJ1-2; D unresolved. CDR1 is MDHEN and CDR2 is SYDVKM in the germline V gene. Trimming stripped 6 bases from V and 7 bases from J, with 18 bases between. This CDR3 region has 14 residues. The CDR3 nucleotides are TGTGCCAGCAGCTTCCGAGGTCAACTGGGTGGCTACACCTTC. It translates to CASSFRGQLGGYTF.

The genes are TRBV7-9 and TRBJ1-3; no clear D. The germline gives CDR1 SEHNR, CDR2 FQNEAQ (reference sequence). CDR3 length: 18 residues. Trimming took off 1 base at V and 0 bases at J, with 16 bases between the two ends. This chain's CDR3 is CASSLDRFSGFSGNTIYF. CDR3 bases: TGTGCCAGCAGCTTAGACCGCTTTTCGGGATTCTCTGGAAACACCATATATTTT.

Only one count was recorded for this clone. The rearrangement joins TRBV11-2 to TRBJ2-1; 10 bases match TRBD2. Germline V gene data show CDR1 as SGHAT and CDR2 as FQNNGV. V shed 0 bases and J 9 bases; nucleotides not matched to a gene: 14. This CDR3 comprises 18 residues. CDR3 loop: CASSLDPTGTSVFGEQFF. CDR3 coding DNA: TGTGCCAGCAGCTTAGACCCAACCGGGACTAGCGTATTCGGTGAGCAGTTCTTC.

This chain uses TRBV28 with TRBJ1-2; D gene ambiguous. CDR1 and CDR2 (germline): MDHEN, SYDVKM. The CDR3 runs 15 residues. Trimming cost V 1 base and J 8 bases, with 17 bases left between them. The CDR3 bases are TGTGCCAGCAGTTTATCTCGGCACGAGGGAGGAGGCTACACCTTC. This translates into CASSLSRHEGGGYTF.

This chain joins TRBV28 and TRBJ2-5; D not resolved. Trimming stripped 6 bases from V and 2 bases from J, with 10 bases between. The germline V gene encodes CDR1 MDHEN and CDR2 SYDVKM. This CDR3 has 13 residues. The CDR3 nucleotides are TGTGCCAGCAGGTGGGGTGCGCAAGAGACCCAGTACTTC. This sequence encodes CASRWGAQETQYF.

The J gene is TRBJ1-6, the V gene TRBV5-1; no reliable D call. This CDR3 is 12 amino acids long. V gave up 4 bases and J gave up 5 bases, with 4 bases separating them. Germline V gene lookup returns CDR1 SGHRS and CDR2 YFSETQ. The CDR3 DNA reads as TGCGCCAGCAGCGTCAATAATTCACCCCTCCACTTT. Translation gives CASSVNNSPLHF.

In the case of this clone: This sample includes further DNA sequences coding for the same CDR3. The CDR3 is CASSGQGGYGYTF. CDR3 DNA: TGTGCCAGCAGTGGACAGGGCGGCTATGGCTACACCTTC. The gene calls are TRBV6-4 and TRBJ1-2; 7 nucleotides align to TRBD1. The CDR3 has 13 amino acids. Germline assignment: CDR1 MRHNA and CDR2 SNTAGT. The V and J ends lost 4 bases and 4 bases, in that order; junction bases with no gene match: 3.

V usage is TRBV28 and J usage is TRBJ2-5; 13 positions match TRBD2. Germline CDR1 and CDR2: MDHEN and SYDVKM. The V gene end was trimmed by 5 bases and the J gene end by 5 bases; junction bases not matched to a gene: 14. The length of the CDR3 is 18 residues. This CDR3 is CASSGRGTSGAPTETQYF. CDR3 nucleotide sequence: TGTGCCAGCAGTGGGCGGGGGACTAGCGGGGCTCCGACGGAGACCCAGTACTTC.

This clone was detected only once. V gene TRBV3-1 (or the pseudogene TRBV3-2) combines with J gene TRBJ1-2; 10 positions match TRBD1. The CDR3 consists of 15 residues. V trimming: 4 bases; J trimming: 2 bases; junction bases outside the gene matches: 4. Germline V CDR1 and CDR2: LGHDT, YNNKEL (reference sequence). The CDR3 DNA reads TGTGCCAGCAGCCCTTGGGACAGGGGAAACTATGGCTACACCTTC. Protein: CASSPWDRGNYGYTF.

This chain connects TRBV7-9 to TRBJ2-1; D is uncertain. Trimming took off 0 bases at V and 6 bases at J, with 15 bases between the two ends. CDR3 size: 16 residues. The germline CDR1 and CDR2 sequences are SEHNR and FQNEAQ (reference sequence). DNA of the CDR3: TGTGCCAGCAGCTTAGCTCATTCCTCGCCGGTCAATGAGCAGTTCTTC. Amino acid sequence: CASSLAHSSPVNEQFF.

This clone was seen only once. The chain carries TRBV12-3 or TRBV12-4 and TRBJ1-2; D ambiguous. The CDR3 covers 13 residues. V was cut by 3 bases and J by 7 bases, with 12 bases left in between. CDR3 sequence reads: CASSFSLGLGYTF. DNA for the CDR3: TGTGCCAGCAGTTTCTCTCTCGGGCTTGGCTACACCTTC.

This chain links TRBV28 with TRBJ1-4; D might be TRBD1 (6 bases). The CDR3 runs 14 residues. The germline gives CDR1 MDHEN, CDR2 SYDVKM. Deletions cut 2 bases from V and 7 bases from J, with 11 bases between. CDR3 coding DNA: TGTGCCAGCAGTTTAGGGGGCGCGGGTGAAAAACTGTTTTTT. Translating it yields CASSLGGAGEKLFF.